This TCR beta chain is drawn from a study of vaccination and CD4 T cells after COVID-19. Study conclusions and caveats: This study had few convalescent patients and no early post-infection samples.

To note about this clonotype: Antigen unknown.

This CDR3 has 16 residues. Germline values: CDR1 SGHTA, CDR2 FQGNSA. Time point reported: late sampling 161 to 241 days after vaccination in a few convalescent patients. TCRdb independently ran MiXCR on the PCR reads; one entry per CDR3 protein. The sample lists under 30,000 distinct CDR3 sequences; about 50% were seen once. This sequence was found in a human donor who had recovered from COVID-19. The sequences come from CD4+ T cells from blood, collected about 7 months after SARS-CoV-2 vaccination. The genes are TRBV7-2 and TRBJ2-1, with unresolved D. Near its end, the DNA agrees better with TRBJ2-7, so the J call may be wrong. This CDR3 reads CASSLGGGLLNYEQYF. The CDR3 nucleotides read TGTGCCAGCAGCTTAGGTGGTGGGTTATTAAACTACGAGCAGTACTTC.